The 5 T cell receptor beta chains presented below share a single source sample, sequenced in a study of identical twins. TCRdb fed the 5' RACE reads into MiXCR, producing one record per CDR3 protein. Of 200,000 to 250,000 distinct CDR3 sequences in the sample, 5.5% to 7% were seen once. This same sample was also taken into another study, of yellow fever vaccine responses in identical twins.

The specimen was memory (CD45RO+) T cells sorted from blood. Receptor source: a woman aged 18-29 years in good health.

This clonotype has a count of ten or more. This chain links TRBV24-1 with TRBJ2-3, with D possibly TRBD1 on 6 matching bases. V lost 4 bases and J 2 bases, leaving 9 bases between the germline ends. CDR1 is KGHDR, CDR2 SFDVKD, per germline. The CDR3 is made up of 14 amino acids. As DNA, the CDR3 is TGTGCCACCAGTGAGGGGGCACTCACAGATACGCAGTATTTT. It is translated as CATSEGALTDTQYF.

This clonotype was observed at least ten times. In DNA form, the CDR3 reads TGTGCCAGCAGTCCCTTCAATCAGCCCCAGCATTTT. This translates into CASSPFNQPQHF. The V gene is TRBV27, the J gene TRBJ1-5; D unresolved. Trimming cost V 5 bases and J 3 bases, with 5 bases left between them. CDR3 length: 12 residues. CDR1 MNHEY and CDR2 SMNVEV come from the germline V gene (reference sequence).

This clonotype has just a few counts. This CDR3 reads CASSPWASGDGQETQYF. For the CDR3, the DNA is TGTGCCAGCAGCCCGTGGGCTAGCGGGGATGGGCAAGAGACCCAGTACTTC. This rearrangement joins TRBV5-4 to TRBJ2-5; 9 nucleotides match TRBD2. The J segment lost 2 bases and the V segment lost 4 bases, leaving 12 bases of the junction unmatched. The CDR3 extends over 17 amino acids. CDR1 is SGHNT, CDR2 YYREEE, per germline (reference sequence).

This clonotype was recorded at least ten times. The chain combines TRBV7-2 with TRBJ2-2; D call uncertain. Deletions cut 0 bases from V and 0 bases from J, with 11 bases between. From germline, CDR1 is SGHTA and CDR2 FQGNSA. There are 17 residues in the CDR3. CDR3 region: CASSLAPSLANTGELFF. CDR3 bases: TGTGCCAGCAGCTTAGCCCCCTCCCTAGCGAACACCGGGGAGCTGTTTTTT.

The chain couples TRBV5-6 to TRBJ2-2; 12 bases are shared with TRBD2. The length of the CDR3 is 20 residues. The trim removed 3 bases at V and 1 base at J, leaving 13 bases unmatched. Germline-derived CDR1 and CDR2 are SGHDT and YYEEEE. The CDR3 here is CASSSRSSGRAAWNTGELFF. The CDR3 DNA is TGTGCCAGCAGCTCCCGATCTAGCGGGAGGGCCGCCTGGAACACCGGGGAGCTGTTTTTT.